These 26 T cell receptor beta chains came from one sample sequenced in a study of CD8 T cells in Susac syndrome. RNA totalling about 0.45 to 1 ug underwent reverse transcription with random hexamers. TCRdb reprocessed the immunoSEQ multiplex PCR reads with MiXCR, giving one entry per CDR3 protein. The top ten clones hold more than 0.095% of a sample with roughly 120,000 distinct CDR3 sequences, about 93% of them seen once. Specimen: CD4+ T cells from PBMCs. All receptors come from a human donor in good health.

This sequence joins TRBV6-5 and TRBJ1-6; D unresolved. The CDR3 length is 15 residues. The V and J ends lost 0 bases and 4 bases respectively, with 7 bases between them. From germline, CDR1 is MNHEY and CDR2 SVGAGI. The DNA for the CDR3 is TGTGCCAGCAGTTACTCCGCGGCATATAATTCACCCCTCCACTTT. Its protein is CASSYSAAYNSPLHF.

V and J are TRBV30 and TRBJ2-2, with D possibly being TRBD1 (5 bases). CDR1 and CDR2 from the germline V gene are GTSNPN and SVGIG (reference sequence). The CDR3 runs 15 residues. The CDR3 DNA reads TGTGCTCACAATGGCGGCAGGGCGTACACCGGGGAGCTGTTTTTT. It codes for CAHNGGRAYTGELFF.

This chain links TRBV27 with TRBJ2-2; D uncertain. The V end was cut by 9 bases, the J end by 7 bases, with 18 bases between. Per the germline V gene, CDR1 is MNHEY and CDR2 is SMNVEV (reference sequence). The CDR3 runs 14 residues. The CDR3 here is CASCSVSRRGELFF. CDR3 nucleotide sequence: TGTGCCAGTTGCTCGGTTTCCCGGCGCGGGGAGCTGTTTTTT.

This clonotype was seen a few times. This chain connects TRBV27 to TRBJ1-3; D gene ambiguous. The CDR3 length is 13 residues. Per the germline V gene, CDR1 is MNHEY and CDR2 is SMNVEV (reference sequence). Trimming pared 3 bases from V and 0 bases from J, leaving 3 bases between. CDR3 in amino acids: CASSFSSGNTIYF. CDR3 in DNA: TGTGCCAGCAGTTTCAGCTCTGGAAACACCATATATTTT.

V and J are TRBV12-3 or TRBV12-4 and TRBJ2-7; TRBD2 is a possible D gene (6 bases). Trimming took off 3 bases at V and 7 bases at J, with 16 bases between the two ends. CDR3 length: 14 residues. The CDR3: CASSLMGDWVEQYF. The CDR3, as DNA: TGTGCCAGCAGTTTGATGGGGGACTGGGTGGAGCAGTACTTC.

The gene calls are TRBV5-1 and TRBJ2-7; TRBD2 matches at 7 bases. CDR1 SGHRS and CDR2 YFSETQ come from the germline V gene. This CDR3 has 15 residues. J gave up 3 bases and V 0 bases, and 6 bases lay outside the gene matches. CDR3 sequence (DNA): TGCGCCAGCAGCTTGGGAACGGGAGGCATCTACGAGCAGTACTTC. Protein: CASSLGTGGIYEQYF.

The CDR3 loop reads CASTRRGTLWLEAFF. CDR3 in DNA: TGTGCCAGCACCCGTCGAGGGACGCTTTGGCTTGAAGCTTTCTTT. This chain connects TRBV7-2 to TRBJ1-1; tentative D call: TRBD1 (5 bases). Germline V gene data show CDR1 as SGHTA and CDR2 as FQGNSA. Between the trimmed V and J ends, which lost 7 bases and 7 bases, there was a span of 22 bases. The CDR3 runs 15 residues.

V is TRBV7-2 and J is TRBJ1-2, with D possibly matching TRBD1 (5 bases). The CDR3 sequence is 13 residues long. V gave up 5 bases and J gave up 3 bases, with 10 bases separating them. Looked up from germline, CDR1 is SGHTA and CDR2 is FQGNSA. CDR3 residues: CASSTRVDYGYTF. The CDR3 nucleotides read TGTGCCAGCAGCACCAGGGTCGACTATGGCTACACCTTC. Full variable domain (outside the CDR3, taken from reference TRBV7-2 and TRBJ1-2): GAGVSQSPSNKVTEKGKDVELRCDPISGHTALYWYRQSLGQGLEFLIYFQGNSAPDKSGLPSDRFSAERTGGSVSTLTIQRTQQEDSAVYLCASSTRVDYGYTFGSGTRLTVV.

The J gene is TRBJ1-3, the V gene TRBV12-3 or TRBV12-4, with 8 bases aligning to TRBD1. V was pared by 5 bases and J by 8 bases, with 8 bases of the junction left unmatched. The CDR3 consists of 14 residues. CDR3 sequence (DNA): TGTGCCAGCAGTAAGGGGACAGGACGGTACACCATATATTTT. This translates into CASSKGTGRYTIYF.

The chain couples TRBV7-8 to TRBJ2-7; D unclear. The CDR3 is 14 amino acids. V was trimmed by 1 base and J by 3 bases, leaving 10 bases between them. The germline V gene has CDR1 SGHVS and CDR2 FQNEAQ. The CDR3, as DNA: TGTGCCAGCAGCTTAGGAGCACGAGACTACGAGCAGTACTTC. It is translated as CASSLGARDYEQYF.

A single count supports this clonotype. The chain is built from TRBV4-3 and TRBJ2-3, with 13 bases fitting TRBD2. The V segment lost 3 bases and the J segment 6 bases; nucleotides outside the gene matches: 12. Germline V CDR1 and CDR2: LGHNA, YSLEER. The length of the CDR3 is 18 residues. The CDR3 region has the DNA TGCGCCAGCAGCCAGGGCTGGACTAGCGGGAGTTACACGGATACGCAGTATTTT. Translating it yields CASSQGWTSGSYTDTQYF.

The chain links TRBV18 to TRBJ1-5; 7 nucleotides line up with TRBD1. V trimming: 4 bases; J trimming: 4 bases; junction bases outside the gene matches: 4. CDR1 KGHSH and CDR2 LQKENI come from the germline V gene. The length of the CDR3 is 14 residues. In DNA, the CDR3 is TGTGCCAGCTCACGGGACAGTGAAAATCAGCCCCAGCATTTT. Protein sequence: CASSRDSENQPQHF.

This chain uses TRBV27 with TRBJ1-6; TRBD1 matches 8 bases. Germline V gene data show CDR1 as MNHEY and CDR2 as SMNVEV (reference sequence). The CDR3 totals 18 residues. The V segment lost 7 bases and the J segment 0 bases; nucleotides outside the gene matches: 11. CDR3 in amino acids: CASTIRTGPSSYNSPLHF. The CDR3 region has the DNA TGTGCCAGCACCATCCGGACAGGGCCCAGCTCCTATAATTCACCCCTCCACTTT.

The gene calls are TRBV18 and TRBJ1-1; D ambiguous. This CDR3 region has 13 residues. Germline CDR1 is KGHSH and CDR2 is LQKENI. V gave up 3 bases and J gave up 0 bases, with 5 bases separating them. The CDR3 bases are TGTGCCAGCTCACCTCTACTGAACACTGAAGCTTTCTTT. Translating gives CASSPLLNTEAFF.

The V and J genes are TRBV30 and TRBJ1-5; 11 bases align to TRBD1. After removal of 0 bases from V and 2 bases from J, the junction contained 9 bases not matched to a gene. The germline V gene has CDR1 GTSNPN and CDR2 SVGIG (reference sequence). The CDR3 extends over 18 amino acids. In DNA, the CDR3 is TGTGCCTGGAGTGTAGGACAGGGGGCGAGTTTAGGCAATCAGCCCCAGCATTTT. Translating it yields CAWSVGQGASLGNQPQHF.

The chain carries TRBV18 and TRBJ2-3; perhaps TRBD1 as D (6 bases). The germline CDR1 and CDR2 sequences are KGHSH and LQKENI. This CDR3 has 15 residues. With 4 bases removed from V and 0 bases from J, the gap between germline ends came to 11 bases. This chain's CDR3 is CASSRGQPSTDTQYF. DNA for the CDR3: TGTGCCAGCTCACGGGGACAACCAAGCACAGATACGCAGTATTTT. Using reference TRBV18 and TRBJ2-3 for the parts outside the CDR3, the full variable domain is NAGVMQNPRHLVRRRGQEARLRCSPMKGHSHVYWYRQLPEEGLKFMVYLQKENIIDESGMPKERFSAEFPKEGPSILRIQQVVRGDSAAYFCASSRGQPSTDTQYFGPGTRLTVL.

The J gene is TRBJ2-2, the V gene TRBV9; no clear D gene. This CDR3 is built from 13 residues. Trimming pared 1 base from V and 7 bases from J, leaving 8 bases between. Germline lookup yields CDR1 SGDLS and CDR2 YYNGEE. In DNA form, the CDR3 reads TGTGCCAGCAGCGTACTGGTCAACGGGGAGCTGTTTTTT. This codes for CASSVLVNGELFF. Full variable domain (rest looked up from reference TRBV9 and TRBJ2-2): DSGVTQTPKHLITATGQRVTLRCSPRSGDLSVYWYQQSLDQGLQFLIQYYNGEERAKGNILERFSAQQFPDLHSELNLSSLELGDSALYFCASSVLVNGELFFGEGSRLTVL.

This chain links TRBV20-1 with TRBJ2-1; 7 bases match TRBD2. The CDR3 is 13 amino acids. Germline V gene lookup returns CDR1 DFQATT and CDR2 SNEGSKA (reference sequence). Trimming cost V 5 bases and J 3 bases; bases outside gene matches: 4. CDR3 coding DNA: TGCAGTGCTTTTCTAGCGGACTACAATGAGCAGTTCTTC. This encodes CSAFLADYNEQFF.

The chain couples TRBV20-1 to TRBJ2-1; 7 bases align to TRBD1. After removal of 2 bases from V and 6 bases from J, the junction contained 4 bases not matched to a gene. The CDR3 runs to 13 residues. Germline CDR1 DFQATT, CDR2 SNEGSKA (reference sequence). CDR3 nucleotide sequence: TGCAGTGCTAGACAGGGGGTAACCAATGAGCAGTTCTTC. It encodes CSARQGVTNEQFF.

The chain recombines TRBV7-2 with TRBJ1-2; maybe TRBD1 (5 bases). The CDR3 consists of 11 residues. The germline CDR1 and CDR2 sequences are SGHTA and FQGNSA. Trimming removed 10 bases at V and 8 bases at J, with 14 bases between. In DNA, the CDR3 is TGTGCCACGGATGGGGCCAACGGCTACACCTTC. Translating it yields CATDGANGYTF.

The chain joins TRBV4-3 to TRBJ1-6; no clear D. The germline V and J ends were trimmed by 0 bases and 10 bases, with 10 bases remaining between them. This CDR3 region has 14 residues. CDR1 LGHNA and CDR2 YSLEER come from the germline V gene. The CDR3 nucleotides are TGCGCCAGCAGCCAAGACTTGGGCCGGTCACCCCTCCACTTT. Its protein is CASSQDLGRSPLHF.

To note about this clonotype: The DNA is left out, because the CDR3 cannot be placed on it with certainty; the CDR3 is given as TCRdb lists it. The CDR3: CASSFGQGDTQYF. V is TRBV5-1 and J is TRBJ2-3. The CDR3 has 13 residues if both end residues are counted. Germline loops: CDR1 SGHRS, CDR2 YFSETQ.

This clonotype has only one observation. The CDR3 bases are TGTGCCAGCTCACCAAATTCGGACTACTCCTACGAGCAGTACTTC. It specifies CASSPNSDYSYEQYF. The chain joins TRBV18 to TRBJ2-7; D may be TRBD2 (6 bases). The CDR3 extends over 15 amino acids. The germline gives CDR1 KGHSH, CDR2 LQKENI. Between the trimmed V and J ends, which lost 2 bases and 0 bases, there was a span of 11 bases.

J is TRBJ2-1 and V is TRBV25-1; 9 bases agree with TRBD1. V lost 2 bases to trimming and J lost 15 bases; unmatched junction nucleotides: 5. Germline V gene lookup returns CDR1 MGHDK and CDR2 SYGVNS. The CDR3 contains 12 residues. In DNA form, the CDR3 reads TGTGCCAGCAGTGAACCGGGACAGGGCCTGTTCTTC. Its protein is CASSEPGQGLFF.

The chain is built from TRBV9 and TRBJ2-1, with D perhaps matching TRBD1 or TRBD2 (5 bases each). The V end was cut by 0 bases, the J end by 8 bases, with 9 bases between. This CDR3 has 13 amino acids. CDR1 and CDR2 (germline): SGDLS, YYNGEE. CDR3 bases: TGTGCCAGCAGCGTAGCCAGGGACGATGAGCAGTTCTTC. Its translation is CASSVARDDEQFF. Drawing the rest from reference TRBV9 and TRBJ2-1, the complete variable domain is DSGVTQTPKHLITATGQRVTLRCSPRSGDLSVYWYQQSLDQGLQFLIQYYNGEERAKGNILERFSAQQFPDLHSELNLSSLELGDSALYFCASSVARDDEQFFGPGTRLTVL.

The chain employs TRBV7-2 and TRBJ2-5, with D unclear. The V end lost 1 base, the J end lost 9 bases, and 15 bases lay between the germline ends. Per germline, CDR1 SGHTA and CDR2 FQGNSA. The CDR3 runs to 14 residues. CDR3 DNA: TGTGCCAGCAGCTTAGAGAAGCAGAGGAGAGCCCAGTACTTC. Encoded protein: CASSLEKQRRAQYF.